Below, 21 T cell receptor beta chains from the same sample are listed, as sequenced in a study of T-cell reconstitution after alpha-beta-depleted transplantation in children. Preparing the TCRbeta library involved the use of unique molecular identifiers. TCRdb analysed the PCR reads with MiXCR anew, one entry per CDR3 protein. This table holds 750,000 to 950,000 distinct CDR3 sequences, 16% found once. This material consisted of PBMCs, mostly from graft donor cells, taken 360 days after TCRalphabeta/CD19-depleted stem cell transplant. These receptors all stem from a male patient between 10 and 17 years old who had a stem cell transplant for acute lymphoblastic leukemia, so the T cells may come from the graft donor.

CDR3 region: CASSLHRQGGPYEQYF. Written as DNA, the CDR3 is TGTGCCAGCAGTTTACACCGACAGGGAGGTCCCTACGAGCAGTACTTC. The chain joins TRBV27 to TRBJ2-7; TRBD1 is a possible D gene (7 bases). V dropped 2 bases and J dropped 2 bases, with 16 bases sitting between them. The CDR3 length is 16 residues. Germline V CDR1 and CDR2: MNHEY, SMNVEV (reference sequence).

This clonotype has a handful of counts. The chain recombines TRBV12-3 or TRBV12-4 with TRBJ2-1, with 8 bases aligning to TRBD2. V trimming: 2 bases; J trimming: 9 bases; junction bases outside the gene matches: 9. CDR3 size: 15 residues. The CDR3 loop is CASSLIGLAGSEQFF. CDR3 bases: TGTGCCAGCAGTTTAATCGGCTTAGCGGGATCTGAGCAGTTCTTC.

The chain links TRBV11-1 to TRBJ2-7, with TRBD1 matching 9 bases. V was pared by 8 bases and J by 3 bases, with 14 bases of the junction left unmatched. This CDR3 comprises 16 residues. The V gene's germline CDR1 is SGHAT and CDR2 FQDESV (reference sequence). Here the CDR3 DNA reads TGTGCCAGCCCACCAAAGTTCGGACAGGGGCTCTACGAGCAGTACTTC. This sequence encodes CASPPKFGQGLYEQYF. The whole variable domain, filled in from reference TRBV11-1 and TRBJ2-7, reads EAEVAQSPRYKITEKSQAVAFWCDPISGHATLYWYRQILGQGPELLVQFQDESVVDDSQLPKDRFSAERLKGVDSTLKIQPAELGDSAMYLCASPPKFGQGLYEQYFGPGTRLTVT.

V is TRBV29-1 and J is TRBJ2-1; TRBD2 might be the D (6 bases). The CDR3 loop spans 14 amino acids. V dropped 3 bases and J dropped 5 bases, with 14 bases sitting between them. Germline loops: CDR1 SQVTM, CDR2 ANQGSEA. Here the CDR3 reads CSVEGGVGDNEQFF. Here the CDR3 DNA reads TGCAGCGTTGAGGGGGGAGTGGGGGACAATGAGCAGTTCTTC.

In its sample, this clonotype was seen a few times. The V and J genes are TRBV24-1 and TRBJ1-1; a possible D gene is TRBD1 (5 bases). Germline lookup yields CDR1 KGHDR and CDR2 SFDVKD. V was cut by 3 bases and J by 1 base, with 14 bases left in between. This CDR3 has 16 amino acids. CDR3: CATSDRSTVPNTEAFF. The CDR3 DNA reads as TGTGCCACCAGTGATCGTTCGACAGTCCCGAACACTGAAGCTTTCTTT.

The genes are TRBV29-1 and TRBJ2-2; maybe TRBD1 (6 bases). CDR3 length equals 16 residues. From germline, CDR1 is SQVTM and CDR2 ANQGSEA. V lost 7 bases and J 4 bases, leaving 22 bases between the germline ends. As DNA, the CDR3 is TGCAGCGCCAGAGGGACCAGGGGAGTGAGCACCGGGGAGCTGTTTTTT. This gives the protein CSARGTRGVSTGELFF.

There are a few counts of this clonotype. The chain recombines TRBV29-1 with TRBJ1-2; D is possibly TRBD1 (5 bases). CDR3 length equals 11 residues. V lost 5 bases and J 8 bases, leaving 12 bases between the germline ends. Germline values: CDR1 SQVTM, CDR2 ANQGSEA. The CDR3 nucleotides read TGCAGCGTTTCGGGGGGAAAGGGCTACACCTTC. Protein sequence: CSVSGGKGYTF. Supplemented by reference TRBV29-1 and TRBJ1-2, the full variable domain reads SAVISQKPSRDICQRGTSLTIQCQVDSQVTMMFWYRQQPGQSLTLIATANQGSEATYESGFVIDKFPISRPNLTFSTLTVSNMSPEDSSIYLCSVSGGKGYTFGSGTRLTVV.

The sample holds many counts of this clonotype. V gene TRBV12-3 or TRBV12-4 combines with J gene TRBJ2-3; no firm D call. The CDR3 totals 15 residues. V lost 1 base and J lost 0, with 8 bases in between. As DNA, the CDR3 is TGTGCCAGCAGTTTAGTTCGTGAAAGCACAGATACGCAGTATTTT. This encodes CASSLVRESTDTQYF.

V is TRBV7-9 and J is TRBJ2-7; 9 bases fit TRBD1. The germline gives CDR1 SEHNR, CDR2 FQNEAQ (reference sequence). Trimming at V came to 5 bases and at J to 0 bases, leaving 5 bases not matched to a gene. The CDR3 covers 15 residues. The CDR3 sequence is CASSRQGVSSYEQYF. DNA for the CDR3: TGTGCCAGCAGCCGACAGGGGGTTAGCTCCTACGAGCAGTACTTC.

The V gene is TRBV18, the J gene TRBJ2-5; D may be TRBD2 (5 bases). CDR1 and CDR2 (germline): KGHSH, LQKENI. The CDR3 length is 13 residues. V was cut by 2 bases and J by 5 bases, with 9 bases left in between. The CDR3 spells CASSPGSRETQYF. In DNA, the CDR3 is TGTGCCAGCTCACCAGGGAGTCGTGAGACCCAGTACTTC. Based on the CDR3 plus reference TRBV18 and TRBJ2-5, the full variable domain is NAGVMQNPRHLVRRRGQEARLRCSPMKGHSHVYWYRQLPEEGLKFMVYLQKENIIDESGMPKERFSAEFPKEGPSILRIQQVVRGDSAAYFCASSPGSRETQYFGPGTRLLVL.

This chain links TRBV20-1 with TRBJ2-2, with D unclear. Germline assignment: CDR1 DFQATT and CDR2 SNEGSKA (reference sequence). The CDR3 totals 12 residues. The CDR3 is CSQSANTGELFF. The CDR3 bases are TGCAGCCAATCGGCGAACACCGGGGAGCTGTTTTTT.

This clonotype occurred many times. J is TRBJ2-7 and V is TRBV5-6; D perhaps matches TRBD1 (5 bases). Trimming removed 3 bases at V and 3 bases at J, with 16 bases between. Germline lookup yields CDR1 SGHDT and CDR2 YYEEEE. CDR3 length: 15 residues. DNA of the CDR3: TGTGCCAGCAGCTCGGAAGGGGAAGGGGACTACGAGCAGTACTTC. It encodes CASSSEGEGDYEQYF.

The chain uses TRBV28 and TRBJ2-7, with 8 bases matching TRBD1. Trimming took 5 bases from V and 4 from J; bases not matched to a gene: 16. Germline loops: CDR1 MDHEN, CDR2 SYDVKM. The CDR3 covers 17 residues. CDR3 coding DNA: TGTGCCAGCAGTCCCCTCCACAAGGCAGGGGGCCCATACGAGCAGTACTTC. It specifies CASSPLHKAGGPYEQYF.

This clonotype was picked up a small number of times. The rearrangement uses TRBV29-1 and TRBJ2-3, with TRBD2 identical over 10 bases. The length of the CDR3 is 13 residues. With V trimmed by 5 bases and J by 2 bases, 1 base remained unmatched. CDR1 SQVTM and CDR2 ANQGSEA come from the germline V gene. The CDR3 is CSVTSGNTDTQYF. In DNA, the CDR3 is TGCAGCGTTACTAGCGGGAACACAGATACGCAGTATTTT.

This clonotype occurred many times. The J gene is TRBJ2-1, the V gene TRBV5-1; perhaps D is TRBD1 or TRBD2 (5 bases each). The CDR3 runs 17 residues. With 0 bases removed from V and 10 bases from J, the gap between germline ends came to 23 bases. CDR1 is SGHRS and CDR2 is YFSETQ in the germline V gene. As DNA, the CDR3 is TGCGCCAGCAGCTTGGTTGTTATAGGGGTGGACGGGATGGAGCAGTTCTTC. Amino acid sequence: CASSLVVIGVDGMEQFF. The full variable domain, in which reference TRBV5-1 and TRBJ2-1 provide the parts outside the CDR3, is KAGVTQTPRYLIKTRGQQVTLSCSPISGHRSVSWYQQTPGQGLQFLFEYFSETQRNKGNFPGRFSGRQFSNSRSEMNVSTLELGDSALYLCASSLVVIGVDGMEQFFGPGTRLTVL.

This clonotype has just a few counts. This chain joins TRBV2 and TRBJ1-4; D not certain. The germline V and J ends were trimmed by 7 bases and 2 bases, with 26 bases remaining between them. The CDR3 length is 19 residues. CDR1 and CDR2 (germline): SNHLY, FYNNEI. The CDR3 reads CASTTTGLEEWRTNEKLFF. Here the CDR3 DNA reads TGTGCCAGCACCACAACCGGGCTGGAGGAATGGCGGACTAATGAAAAACTGTTTTTT.

This clonotype was recorded a few times. The genes are TRBV20-1 and TRBJ2-3; 8 nucleotides match TRBD1. Germline V gene lookup returns CDR1 DFQATT and CDR2 SNEGSKA (reference sequence). V gave up 6 bases and J gave up 5 bases; unmatched junction bases: 4. This CDR3 has 12 residues. The CDR3 DNA reads TGCAGTGCGGATACAGGGGGAGATACGCAGTATTTT. Amino acid sequence: CSADTGGDTQYF.

This clonotype has at least ten counts. CDR3 nucleotide sequence: TGTGCCAGCAGCTTAGATTTCGGGGCCAACGTCCTGACTTTC. Translating gives CASSLDFGANVLTF. The rearrangement links TRBV7-2 to TRBJ2-6, with D uncertain. The ends were cut back, 1 base at V and 4 bases at J, with 5 bases in the middle. The length of the CDR3 is 14 residues. Per the germline V gene, CDR1 is SGHTA and CDR2 is FQGNSA.

The rearrangement links TRBV20-1 to TRBJ1-6; weak D call: TRBD1 (5 bases). With 5 bases removed from V and 0 bases from J, the gap between germline ends came to 8 bases. CDR3 size: 14 residues. CDR1 DFQATT and CDR2 SNEGSKA come from the germline V gene (reference sequence). The CDR3 protein is CSAYRSSYNSPLHF. The CDR3 DNA sequence: TGCAGTGCTTACAGGAGCTCCTATAATTCACCCCTCCACTTT.

This clonotype was seen a few times. This chain joins TRBV4-1 and TRBJ2-7; 13 positions agree with TRBD2. Germline CDR1 is MGHRA and CDR2 is YSYEKL. The ends lost 0 bases at V and 3 bases at J; junction bases unmatched: 14. The length of the CDR3 is 20 residues. As DNA, the CDR3 is TGCGCCAGCAGCCAAGATCGGTCGTCCGGGACTAGCGGGGATAACTACGAGCAGTACTTC. Its translation: CASSQDRSSGTSGDNYEQYF.

The rearrangement joins TRBV4-1 to TRBJ1-5, with a tentative D call TRBD1 (6 bases). Germline CDR1 reads MGHRA; CDR2 reads YSYEKL. The germline V and J ends were trimmed by 0 bases and 4 bases, with 16 bases remaining between them. The CDR3 loop spans 17 amino acids. CDR3 amino acids: CASSQESGARGNQPQHF. CDR3 bases: TGCGCCAGCAGCCAAGAGTCGGGGGCCAGGGGTAATCAGCCCCAGCATTTT.